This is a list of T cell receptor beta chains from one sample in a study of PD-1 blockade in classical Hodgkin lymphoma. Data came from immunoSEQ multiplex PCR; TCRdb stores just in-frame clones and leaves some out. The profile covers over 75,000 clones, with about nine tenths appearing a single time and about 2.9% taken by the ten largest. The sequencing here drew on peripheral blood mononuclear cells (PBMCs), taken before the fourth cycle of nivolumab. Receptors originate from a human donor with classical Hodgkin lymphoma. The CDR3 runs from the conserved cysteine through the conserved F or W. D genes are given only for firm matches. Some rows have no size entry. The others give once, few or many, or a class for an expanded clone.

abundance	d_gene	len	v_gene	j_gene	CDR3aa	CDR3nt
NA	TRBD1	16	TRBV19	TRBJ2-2	CASTPGQGLDTGELFF	TGTGCCAGTACCCCGGGACAGGGATTGGACACCGGGGAGCTGTTTTTT
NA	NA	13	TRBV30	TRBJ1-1	CAWSTTENTEAFF	TGTGCCTGGAGTACTACAGAGAACACTGAAGCTTTCTTT
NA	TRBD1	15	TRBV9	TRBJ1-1	CASSVLDRGNTEAFF	TGTGCCAGCAGCGTCCTGGACAGGGGGAACACTGAAGCTTTCTTT
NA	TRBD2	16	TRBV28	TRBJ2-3	CASSLHSGGGSDTQYF	TGTGCCAGCAGTCTTCATAGCGGGGGTGGGTCAGATACGCAGTATTTT
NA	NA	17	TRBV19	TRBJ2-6	CASESPKGSTGANVLTF	TGTGCCAGTGAATCTCCGAAAGGTTCCACTGGGGCCAACGTCCTGACTTTC
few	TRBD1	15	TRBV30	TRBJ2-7	CAWSVPSGQRYEQYF	TGTGCCTGGAGTGTACCCTCGGGACAGAGATACGAGCAGTACTTC
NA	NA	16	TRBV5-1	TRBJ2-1	CASSLVGGSSYNEQFF	TGCGCCAGCAGCTTGGTTGGGGGGAGCTCCTACAATGAGCAGTTCTTC
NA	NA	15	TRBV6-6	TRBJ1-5	CASTPTRGPGQPQHF	TGTGCCAGCACCCCTACGAGGGGACCGGGCCAGCCCCAGCATTTT
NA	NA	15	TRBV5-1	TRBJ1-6	CASSFSGGGNSPLHF	TGCGCCAGCAGCTTTTCGGGCGGTGGGAATTCACCCCTCCACTTT
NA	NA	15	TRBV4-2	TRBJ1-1	CASSQVGIADTEAFF	TGTGCCAGCAGCCAAGTTGGTATTGCTGACACTGAAGCTTTCTTT
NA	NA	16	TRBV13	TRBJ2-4	CASSLTGYLAKNIQYF	TGTGCCAGCAGCCTTACTGGTTATCTAGCCAAAAACATTCAGTACTTC
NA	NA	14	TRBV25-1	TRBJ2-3	CASSEFGGPPSQYF	TGTGCCAGCAGTGAATTCGGGGGTCCTCCATCGCAGTATTTT
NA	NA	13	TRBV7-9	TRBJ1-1	CASSLNLAPEAFF	TGTGCCAGCAGCTTAAACTTAGCACCTGAAGCTTTCTTT
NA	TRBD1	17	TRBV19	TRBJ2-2	CASSTSPGTGATGELFF	TGTGCCAGTAGTACGTCCCCCGGGACAGGGGCCACCGGGGAGCTGTTTTTT